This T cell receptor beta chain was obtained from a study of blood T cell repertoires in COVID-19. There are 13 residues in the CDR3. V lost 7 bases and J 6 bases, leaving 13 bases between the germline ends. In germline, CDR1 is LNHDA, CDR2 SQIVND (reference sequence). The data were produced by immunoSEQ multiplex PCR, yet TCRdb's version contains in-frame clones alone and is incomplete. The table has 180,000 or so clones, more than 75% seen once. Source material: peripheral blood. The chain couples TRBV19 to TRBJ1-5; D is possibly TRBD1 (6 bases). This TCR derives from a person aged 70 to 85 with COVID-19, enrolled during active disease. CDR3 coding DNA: TGTGCCAGTAATCCCCGGGGGGCTCAGCCCCAGCATTTT. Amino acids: CASNPRGAQPQHF.